Listed below are T cell receptor beta chains from one sample, sequenced in a study of identical twins. Via MiXCR, TCRdb re-called the 5' RACE reads, giving one row per CDR3 protein. Among 750,000 to 950,000 distinct CDR3 sequences listed, approximately 13% were seen once. The same data also contributed to another study, on yellow fever vaccine responses in identical twins.

The sequenced material came from PBMCs. The receptors here all came from a woman younger than 35 in good health. The CDR3 runs from the conserved cysteine through the conserved F or W. A D gene is named only where the DNA matches it firmly. Only some rows state a clone size, as once, few, many or a class for expanded clones.

clone size,D gene,V gene,J gene,CDR3 protein,CDR3 DNA
few,-,TRBV3-1,TRBJ2-3,CASSLRLSELTDTQYF,TGTGCCAGCAGCCTAAGACTGTCGGAACTCACAGATACGCAGTATTTT
few,-,TRBV10-1,TRBJ2-2,CASSEGRRSGELFF,TGCGCCAGCAGTGAGGGTCGACGATCGGGGGAGCTGTTTTTT
few,TRBD1,TRBV18,TRBJ2-7,CASSQGQGNEQYF,TGTGCCAGCTCACAGGGACAGGGGAACGAGCAGTACTTC
few,TRBD2,TRBV12-3/TRBV12-4,TRBJ2-2,CASSIPGLAGANTGELFF,TGTGCCAGCAGTATCCCGGGACTAGCGGGGGCGAACACCGGGGAGCTGTTTTTT
few,-,TRBV4-1,TRBJ2-1,CASSQVSGPSYNEQFF,TGCGCCAGCAGCCAAGTTTCGGGCCCAAGCTACAATGAGCAGTTCTTC
-,-,TRBV20-1,TRBJ2-1,CSAPVAGGGFF,TGCAGTGCGCCGGTGGCGGGTGGGGGATTCTTC
-,-,TRBV9,TRBJ2-1,CASSPPPGQAAYNEQFF,TGTGCCAGCAGCCCACCACCCGGGCAGGCAGCCTACAATGAGCAGTTCTTC
-,TRBD1,TRBV29-1,TRBJ2-5,CSVGQGMETQYF,TGCAGCGTCGGACAGGGGATGGAGACCCAGTACTTC
-,-,TRBV12-3/TRBV12-4,TRBJ2-1,CASSFLITSSRYNEQFF,TGTGCCAGCAGTTTCCTAATCACATCATCCCGCTACAATGAGCAGTTCTTC
-,-,TRBV28,TRBJ2-7,CASRRPENTYEQYF,TGTGCCAGCAGGAGACCGGAGAATACCTACGAGCAGTACTTC
few,TRBD1,TRBV2,TRBJ1-6,CASSAPGQGLAPLHF,TGTGCCAGCAGTGCCCCGGGACAGGGTTTGGCACCCCTCCACTTT
few,-,TRBV12-3/TRBV12-4,TRBJ2-5,CASSSRPEGVETQYF,TGTGCCAGCAGTTCTCGCCCAGAAGGCGTAGAGACCCAGTACTTC
-,-,TRBV28,TRBJ2-2,CATTEEAANTGELFF,TGTGCCACCACGGAAGAAGCCGCGAACACCGGGGAGCTGTTTTTT
-,TRBD1,TRBV15,TRBJ2-5,CATSRSLLGQGAGETQYF,TGTGCCACCAGCAGATCACTCCTTGGCCAGGGGGCGGGAGAGACCCAGTACTTC
few,-,TRBV14,TRBJ2-1,CASSPGRFNYNEQFF,TGTGCCAGCAGCCCGGGACGGTTCAATTACAATGAGCAGTTCTTC
few,-,TRBV4-1,TRBJ2-1,CASSQEDLSSYNEQFF,TGCGCCAGCAGCCAAGAGGACCTAAGCTCCTACAATGAGCAGTTCTTC
many,TRBD2,TRBV12-3/TRBV12-4,TRBJ2-1,CASSLGGLAETFYNEQFF,TGTGCCAGCAGTTTAGGGGGACTAGCGGAAACCTTTTACAATGAGCAGTTCTTC
-,-,TRBV20-1,TRBJ2-1,CSARDPLGSSYNEQFF,TGCAGTGCTAGGGACCCCCTCGGAAGCTCCTACAATGAGCAGTTCTTC
few,-,TRBV29-1,TRBJ1-1,CSVEYGASAEAFF,TGCAGCGTTGAATACGGGGCCAGCGCTGAAGCTTTCTTT
-,-,TRBV3-1,TRBJ2-2,CASSQGKKNSDHGELFF,TGTGCCAGCAGCCAAGGGAAAAAAAATAGCGATCACGGGGAGCTGTTTTTT
many,-,TRBV10-3,TRBJ2-1,CAISESDKRGTSDEQFF,TGTGCCATCAGTGAGTCGGACAAAAGAGGCACTTCGGATGAGCAGTTCTTC
-,-,TRBV18,TRBJ1-1,CASSPAGQAYTEAFF,TGTGCCAGCTCACCGGCGGGACAAGCGTACACTGAAGCTTTCTTT
many,TRBD2,TRBV10-3,TRBJ2-5,CATRVAGNSQETQYF,TGTGCCACCCGGGTAGCGGGAAACTCACAAGAGACCCAGTACTTC
-,-,TRBV12-3/TRBV12-4,TRBJ2-5,CASSLVRGGRETQYF,TGTGCCAGCAGTTTAGTTCGGGGAGGCAGGGAGACCCAGTACTTC